This TCR beta chain was identified in a study of post-analysis software for immune sequencing data. Study-level information: The disease courses spanned relapsing-remitting, secondary progressive and progressive-relapsing forms of multiple sclerosis. Study-wide points: Batch-matched samples strongly co-clustered by F measure. In multiple sclerosis, normalized Chao1 diversity was significantly below that of controls. Controls had lower frequencies than patients of four or five TRBV segments, which included TRBV5-6, TRBV5-1 and TRBV20-1.

Details on this clonotype: Its antigen remains unidentified.

Trimming cost V 5 bases and J 0 bases; bases outside gene matches: 16. CDR3 length equals 20 residues. Germline lookup yields CDR1 SGHRS and CDR2 YFSETQ. Sequencing libraries made from TCR beta cDNA carried unique molecular identifiers. There were about 1 to 10 million T cells, and roughly 0.5 million cDNA molecules came from them. Via MiXCR, TCRdb re-called the PCR reads, giving one row per CDR3 protein. Here the sample spans some 690,000 distinct CDR3 sequences, 25% to 30% being singletons. The clonotype comes from a girl aged 5-17 years with multiple sclerosis. The chain links TRBV5-1 to TRBJ1-4; TRBD1 aligns across 10 bases. The sample was blood. DNA for the CDR3: TGCGCCAGCAGATTTCTAACCGGGACAGGGGCGCTCGCAACTAATGAAAAACTGTTTTTT. Amino acid sequence: CASRFLTGTGALATNEKLFF.